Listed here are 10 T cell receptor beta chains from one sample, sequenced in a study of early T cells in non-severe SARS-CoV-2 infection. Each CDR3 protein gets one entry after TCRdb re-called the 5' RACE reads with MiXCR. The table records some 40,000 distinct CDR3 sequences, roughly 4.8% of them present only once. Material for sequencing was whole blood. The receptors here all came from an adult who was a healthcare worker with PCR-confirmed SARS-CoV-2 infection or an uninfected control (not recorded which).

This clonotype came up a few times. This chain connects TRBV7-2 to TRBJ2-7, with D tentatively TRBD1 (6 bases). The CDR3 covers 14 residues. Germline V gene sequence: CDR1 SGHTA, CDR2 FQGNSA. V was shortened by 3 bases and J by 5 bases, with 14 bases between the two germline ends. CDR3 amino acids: CASSFYRDGNEQYF. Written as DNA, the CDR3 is TGTGCCAGCAGCTTTTACAGGGATGGAAACGAGCAGTACTTC. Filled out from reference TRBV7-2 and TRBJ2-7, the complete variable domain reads GAGVSQSPSNKVTEKGKDVELRCDPISGHTALYWYRQSLGQGLEFLIYFQGNSAPDKSGLPSDRFSAERTGGSVSTLTIQRTQQEDSAVYLCASSFYRDGNEQYFGPGTRLTVT.

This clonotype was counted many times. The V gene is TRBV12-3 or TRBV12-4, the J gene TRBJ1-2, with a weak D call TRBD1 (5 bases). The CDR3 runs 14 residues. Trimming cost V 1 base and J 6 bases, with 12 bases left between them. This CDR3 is CASSLGTRGDGYTF. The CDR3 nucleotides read TGTGCCAGCAGTTTAGGGACTAGAGGGGATGGCTACACCTTC.

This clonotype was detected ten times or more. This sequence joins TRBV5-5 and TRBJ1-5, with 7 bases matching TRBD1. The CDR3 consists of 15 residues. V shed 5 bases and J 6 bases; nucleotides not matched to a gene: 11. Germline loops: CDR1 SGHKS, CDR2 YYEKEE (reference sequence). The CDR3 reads CASSDGWTGGQPQHF. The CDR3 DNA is TGTGCCAGCAGTGACGGTTGGACAGGCGGTCAGCCCCAGCATTTT.

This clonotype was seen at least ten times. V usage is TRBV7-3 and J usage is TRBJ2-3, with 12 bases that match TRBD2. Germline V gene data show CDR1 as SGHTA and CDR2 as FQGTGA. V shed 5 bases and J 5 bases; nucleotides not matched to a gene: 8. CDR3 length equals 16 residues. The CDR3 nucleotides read TGTGCCAGCAGCCGGGGGACTAGCGGGTATATAGATACGCAGTATTTT. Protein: CASSRGTSGYIDTQYF.

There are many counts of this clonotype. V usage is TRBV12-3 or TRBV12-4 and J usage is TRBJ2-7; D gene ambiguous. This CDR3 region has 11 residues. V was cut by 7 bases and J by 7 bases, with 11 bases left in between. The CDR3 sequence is CASTTMGEQYF. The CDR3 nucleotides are TGTGCCAGCACAACCATGGGGGAGCAGTACTTC.

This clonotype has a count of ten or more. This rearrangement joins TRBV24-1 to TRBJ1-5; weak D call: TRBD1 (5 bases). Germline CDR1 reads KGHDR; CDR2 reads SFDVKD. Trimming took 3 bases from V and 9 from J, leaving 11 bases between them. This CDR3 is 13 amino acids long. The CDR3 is CATSDDSSRPQHF. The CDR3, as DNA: TGTGCCACCAGTGATGACAGTTCGCGGCCCCAGCATTTT.

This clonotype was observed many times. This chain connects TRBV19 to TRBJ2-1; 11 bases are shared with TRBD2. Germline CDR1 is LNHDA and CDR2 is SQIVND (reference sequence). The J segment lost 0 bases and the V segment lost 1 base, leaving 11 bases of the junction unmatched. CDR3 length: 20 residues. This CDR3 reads CASSIVLAGGGFSSYNEQFF. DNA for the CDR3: TGTGCCAGTAGTATAGTCCTAGCGGGGGGCGGCTTTAGCTCCTACAATGAGCAGTTCTTC. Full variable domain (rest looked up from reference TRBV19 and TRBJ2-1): DGGITQSPKYLFRKEGQNVTLSCEQNLNHDAMYWYRQDPGQGLRLIYYSQIVNDFQKGDIAEGYSVSREKKESFPLTVTSAQKNPTAFYLCASSIVLAGGGFSSYNEQFFGPGTRLTVL.

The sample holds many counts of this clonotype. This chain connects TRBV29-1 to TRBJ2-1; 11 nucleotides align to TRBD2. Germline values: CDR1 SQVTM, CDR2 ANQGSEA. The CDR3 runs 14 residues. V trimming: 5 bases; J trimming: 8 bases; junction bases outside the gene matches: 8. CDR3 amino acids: CSVPSSGGMYEQFF. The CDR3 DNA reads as TGCAGCGTTCCCTCTAGCGGGGGGATGTATGAGCAGTTCTTC.

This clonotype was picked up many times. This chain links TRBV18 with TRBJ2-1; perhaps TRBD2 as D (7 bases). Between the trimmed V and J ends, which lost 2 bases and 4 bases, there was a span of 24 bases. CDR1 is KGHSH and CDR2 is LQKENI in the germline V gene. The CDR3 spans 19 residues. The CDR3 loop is CASSPRGGSSPAGYNEQFF. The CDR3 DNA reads TGTGCCAGCTCACCAAGGGGGGGGTCTAGCCCCGCTGGGTACAATGAGCAGTTCTTC.

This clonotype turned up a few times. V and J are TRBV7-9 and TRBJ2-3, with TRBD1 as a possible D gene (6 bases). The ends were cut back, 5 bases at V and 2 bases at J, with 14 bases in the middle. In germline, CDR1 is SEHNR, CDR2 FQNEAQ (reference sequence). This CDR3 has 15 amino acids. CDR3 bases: TGTGCCAGCAGCCCATCAGGGGCGACCACAGATACGCAGTATTTT. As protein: CASSPSGATTDTQYF.